Shown below are 17 T cell receptor beta chains from a single sample sequenced in a study of Ad26.COV2.S vaccination and SARS-CoV-2 variants (TCRdb year 2021). This sample's treatment or condition label indicates: 15 to 20 received Ad26.COV2.S at low or high dose, single or two shots; several received placebo; per-sample allocation not given. For vaccine and placebo recipients, the sequenced repertoires came from samples collected on day 63 after the first injection. The library relied on the immunoSEQ multiplex PCR assay. The immuneACCESS repertoire file appears here via TCRdb, limited to in-frame rearrangements. These files lack a portion of the clones; in checked studies, under half of the deficit traces to unresolved V genes, and the cause of the others is not known. This sample holds hundreds of thousands of clones; around 92% were observed only once. The ten most abundant clones make up about 1.5% of the sample.

Sequencing used peripheral blood, obtained in a trial of Ad26.COV2.S vaccine versus placebo. The source is a person between 18 and 60 years old who received the Ad26.COV2.S COVID-19 vaccine or a placebo.

The chain links TRBV6-5 to TRBJ2-7; TRBD2 is a possible D gene (5 bases). V lost 5 bases and J 7 bases, leaving 12 bases between the germline ends. Germline CDR1 and CDR2: MNHEY and SVGAGI. CDR3 length equals 12 residues. The CDR3 is CASSPPWREQYF. In DNA form, the CDR3 reads TGTGCCAGCAGTCCCCCCTGGAGGGAGCAGTACTTC.

Turning to this clone: The same CDR3 is also encoded by other DNA sequences in this sample. J is TRBJ2-7 and V is TRBV6-6; no clear D. This CDR3 comprises 11 residues. The ends were cut back, 2 bases at V and 3 bases at J, with 2 bases in the middle. Germline CDR1 and CDR2: MNHNY and SVGAGI (reference sequence). Here the CDR3 DNA reads TGTGCCAGCAGTTACCTCTACGAGCAGTACTTC. Its protein product is CASSYLYEQYF.

The genes are TRBV29-1 and TRBJ2-1, with 7 bases matching TRBD2. J lost 2 bases, V lost 6 bases, and 7 bases had no gene match. CDR1 is SQVTM, CDR2 ANQGSEA, per germline. The CDR3 totals 14 residues. CDR3 DNA sequence: TGCAGCGTCCTTCTAGCGGTTCCCTACAATGAGCAGTTCTTC. Residues: CSVLLAVPYNEQFF.

The gene calls are TRBV7-8 and TRBJ2-7; D call uncertain. Germline V gives CDR1 SGHVS, CDR2 FQNEAQ. The CDR3 consists of 15 residues. Deletions cut 2 bases from V and 1 base from J, with 12 bases between. The CDR3 protein is CASSLSGQPSYEQYF. The CDR3 DNA sequence: TGTGCCAGCAGCTTAAGTGGGCAGCCTTCCTACGAGCAGTACTTC.

This clone was observed a single time. This rearrangement joins TRBV24-1 to TRBJ2-3; the match to TRBD2 covers 8 bases. V gave up 1 base and J gave up 2 bases; unmatched junction bases: 4. Germline V gives CDR1 KGHDR, CDR2 SFDVKD. CDR3 size: 16 residues. The CDR3 reads CATSDLKREYTDTQYF. The DNA of the CDR3 is TGTGCCACCAGTGATTTAAAGCGGGAGTACACAGATACGCAGTATTTT.

The chain has TRBV5-4 and TRBJ1-2; tentative D call: TRBD1 (5 bases). This CDR3 contains 17 residues. Germline V gene lookup returns CDR1 SGHNT and CDR2 YYREEE (reference sequence). V was cut by 0 bases and J by 1 base, with 16 bases left in between. The CDR3 DNA is TGTGCCAGCAGCTTGGCGCGACAGAGAAACTTTAACTATGGCTACACCTTC. It encodes CASSLARQRNFNYGYTF. Using reference TRBV5-4 and TRBJ1-2 for the parts outside the CDR3, the full variable domain is ETGVTQSPTHLIKTRGQQVTLRCSSQSGHNTVSWYQQALGQGPQFIFQYYREEENGRGNFPPRFSGLQFPNYSSELNVNALELDDSALYLCASSLARQRNFNYGYTFGSGTRLTVV.

The chain couples TRBV11-2 to TRBJ1-1, with D possibly being TRBD1 (6 bases). Germline CDR1 SGHAT, CDR2 FQNNGV. There are 14 residues in the CDR3. V was cut by 3 bases and J by 5 bases, with 13 bases left in between. The CDR3 loop reads CASSLAQGFTEAFF. The CDR3 DNA follows: TGTGCCAGCAGCTTGGCCCAGGGGTTTACTGAAGCTTTCTTT.

This chain connects TRBV29-1 to TRBJ2-7, with 8 nucleotides matching TRBD1. Germline V gene lookup returns CDR1 SQVTM and CDR2 ANQGSEA. The CDR3 covers 13 residues. V dropped 4 bases and J dropped 6; count of bases not matched to a gene: 8. This CDR3 reads CSVVPSGTGEQYF. DNA for the CDR3: TGCAGCGTTGTACCATCGGGGACAGGCGAGCAGTACTTC.

This chain connects TRBV19 to TRBJ2-6; 7 bases match TRBD1. The CDR3 totals 15 residues. Germline CDR1 reads LNHDA; CDR2 reads SQIVND (reference sequence). Germline trimming cut 5 bases from V and 4 bases from J; bases unmatched to any gene: 5. The CDR3 DNA reads as TGTGCCAGTAGTCCGACAGGGTTCGGGGCCAACGTCCTGACTTTC. This translates into CASSPTGFGANVLTF. Full variable domain (missing parts from reference TRBV19 and TRBJ2-6): DGGITQSPKYLFRKEGQNVTLSCEQNLNHDAMYWYRQDPGQGLRLIYYSQIVNDFQKGDIAEGYSVSREKKESFPLTVTSAQKNPTAFYLCASSPTGFGANVLTFGAGSRLTVL.

This chain connects TRBV6-1 to TRBJ2-5, with D possibly being TRBD2 (5 bases). Trimming took off 2 bases at V and 2 bases at J, with 12 bases between the two ends. Germline V gene lookup returns CDR1 MNHNS and CDR2 SASEGT. This CDR3 is 15 amino acids long. CDR3 in DNA: TGTGCCAGCAGTGAACGGCTAGCAGCACAAGAGACCCAGTACTTC. Translation gives CASSERLAAQETQYF.

The chain is built from TRBV27 and TRBJ2-1; 13 bases match TRBD2. The germline gives CDR1 MNHEY, CDR2 SMNVEV (reference sequence). Germline trimming cut 6 bases from V and 6 bases from J; bases unmatched to any gene: 8. The CDR3 is 16 amino acids. The CDR3 DNA follows: TGTGCCAGCAGCCCGAGGGGACTAGCGGGAAGCAATGAGCAGTTCTTC. Its protein product is CASSPRGLAGSNEQFF.

J is TRBJ2-3 and V is TRBV24-1, with 14 bases matching TRBD2. The junction had 7 bases not matched to a gene; V was cut back by 9 bases and J by 9 bases. The CDR3 length is 14 residues. From germline, CDR1 is KGHDR and CDR2 SFDVKD. The CDR3 region has the DNA TGTGCCACCGGGACTAGCGGGAGTGTATGGACGCAGTATTTT. This encodes CATGTSGSVWTQYF.

A single count supports this clone. The V gene is TRBV7-2, the J gene TRBJ1-6; 9 nucleotides line up with TRBD1. The ends lost 4 bases at V and 9 bases at J; junction bases unmatched: 4. The CDR3 is 14 amino acids. CDR1 SGHTA and CDR2 FQGNSA come from the germline V gene. In nucleotides, the CDR3 is TGTGCCAGCAGCTCCGGGACAGGGAGTTCACCCCTCCACTTT. Residues: CASSSGTGSSPLHF. The variable domain in full, completed from reference TRBV7-2 and TRBJ1-6, reads GAGVSQSPSNKVTEKGKDVELRCDPISGHTALYWYRQSLGQGLEFLIYFQGNSAPDKSGLPSDRFSAERTGGSVSTLTIQRTQQEDSAVYLCASSSGTGSSPLHFGNGTRLTVT.

This clone has only one observation. The chain combines TRBV5-1 with TRBJ2-1; 9 positions agree with TRBD1. Trimming cost V 4 bases and J 1 base; bases outside gene matches: 9. Per the germline V gene, CDR1 is SGHRS and CDR2 is YFSETQ. The CDR3 sequence is 17 residues long. The CDR3 nucleotides are TGCGCCAGCAGCGGCCGGACAGGGGAAGGGTCCTACAATGAGCAGTTCTTC. Its protein product is CASSGRTGEGSYNEQFF.

The chain uses TRBV10-3 and TRBJ1-5; D is undetermined. The CDR3 loop spans 12 amino acids. Trimming took off 6 bases at V and 5 bases at J, with 8 bases between the two ends. Germline CDR1 reads ENHRY; CDR2 reads SYGVKD. The CDR3 DNA follows: TGTGCCATCAGAAGGTCGGATCAGCCCCAGCATTTT. Residues: CAIRRSDQPQHF.

This clone was seen a few times. The chain joins TRBV5-4 to TRBJ1-1; 7 positions agree with TRBD1. Per germline, CDR1 SGHNT and CDR2 YYREEE (reference sequence). J gave up 9 bases and V 0 bases, and 8 bases lay outside the gene matches. CDR3 length equals 14 residues. The CDR3 DNA reads TGTGCCAGCAGCTTGGCTAGGGGGCAGGGGCAAGCTTTCTTT. As protein: CASSLARGQGQAFF.

This rearrangement joins TRBV18 to TRBJ1-4; D may be TRBD1 (5 bases). Trimming left V 3 bases short and J 12 bases short, with 17 bases between. Germline lookup yields CDR1 KGHSH and CDR2 LQKENI. The CDR3 sequence is 14 residues long. The CDR3 sequence is CASSPGGRNSQLFF. CDR3 bases: TGTGCCAGCTCACCGGGGGGGAGGAATTCGCAACTGTTTTTT.